This T cell receptor (beta chain) is from a study of T-cell reconstitution after alpha-beta-depleted transplantation in children. Study-wide findings and caveats: About two months after transplant, alpha-beta T cells reportedly came from several hundred expanded graft clones. High day-60 TCRbeta diversity in some patients came from surviving recipient T cells and thymic progenitors. Fresh T-cell production supplied most of the T-cell counts and diversity seen one year after transplant.

TCRbeta library construction was performed incorporating unique molecular identifiers. TCRdb reanalysed the PCR reads using MiXCR and keeps one entry per CDR3 protein. Of fewer than 450,000 distinct CDR3 sequences listed, around 15% are singletons. The V and J ends lost 0 bases and 9 bases, in that order; junction bases with no gene match: 5. This CDR3 spans 16 amino acids. Germline CDR1 MNHEY, CDR2 SVGAGI. Worth noting for this clonotype: Its antigen is unidentified.

The TCR originated in a male patient aged 2-15 years who had a stem cell transplant for acute lymphoblastic leukemia, so the T cells may come from the graft donor. V is TRBV6-5 and J is TRBJ2-1, with TRBD2 matching over 13 bases. The starting material was PBMCs, mostly from graft donor cells, obtained 360 days after TCRalphabeta/CD19-depleted stem cell transplant. The CDR3 nucleotides are TGTGCCAGCAGTTACTCCGGACTAGCGGGAGCGAGTGAGCAGTTCTTC. This translates into CASSYSGLAGASEQFF.